The sequence of this T cell receptor (beta chain) was determined in a study of shared clonotypes between healthy human individuals. Sequenced by immunoSEQ multiplex PCR; TCRdb stores in-frame clones only, minus some. The table records about 2.4 million clones, more than 85% of them present only once. Unmatched junction bases numbered 6, after V lost 6 bases and J lost 6 bases. The CDR3 is 12 residues long. Germline values: CDR1 SQVTM, CDR2 ANQGSEA. The receptor's source is a man between 18 and 29 years old in good health. Some clones in this sample may be carry-over from other donors' samples. The chain recombines TRBV29-1 with TRBJ1-1, with 8 positions matching TRBD1. Sequencing was performed on naive CD4+ T cells from PBMCs. Subset noted: CD45RA+ positively selected. The CDR3 DNA is TGCAGCGTAATCAGGGGGCGGGCTGAAGCTTTCTTT. Translating gives CSVIRGRAEAFF.